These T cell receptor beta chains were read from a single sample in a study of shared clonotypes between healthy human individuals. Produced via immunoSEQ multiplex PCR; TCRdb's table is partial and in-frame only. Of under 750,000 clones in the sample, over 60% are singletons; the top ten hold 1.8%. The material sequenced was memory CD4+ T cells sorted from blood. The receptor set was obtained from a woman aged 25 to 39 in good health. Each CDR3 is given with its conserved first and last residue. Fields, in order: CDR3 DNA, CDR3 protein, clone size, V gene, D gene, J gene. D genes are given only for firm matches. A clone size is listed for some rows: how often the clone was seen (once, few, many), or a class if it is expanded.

TGTGCCAGCAGCACTGCCGGGCTCGAGGCACCTGAAGCTTTCTTT CASSTAGLEAPEAFF NA TRBV28 NA TRBJ1-1
TGTGCCGGTCTGGGGGGGCCCCTGAACACTGAAGCTTTCTTT CAGLGGPLNTEAFF NA TRBV6-1 NA TRBJ1-1
TGTGCCAGCAGTGAAGCGCTTCTAGCGGGCCTCAATGAGCAGTTCTTC CASSEALLAGLNEQFF once TRBV6-1 TRBD2 TRBJ2-1
TGTGCCAGCAGTAGCGCTCGAGGGGGCGCGCTGGCAGATACGCAGTATTTT CASSSARGGALADTQYF NA TRBV27 TRBD1 TRBJ2-3
TGTGCCAGCAGCGTCCTAGGGGGGAGCTCCTACAATGAGCAGTTCTTC CASSVLGGSSYNEQFF few TRBV5-6 NA TRBJ2-1
TGTGCCAGCAGCCCTCCCGGACTAGCGGAGTTCTTGGGTGGGGCCAACGTCCTGACTTTC CASSPPGLAEFLGGANVLTF NA TRBV5-4 TRBD2 TRBJ2-6
TGTGCCAGCATCAAGTTCCAGGGACCAAACACCGGGGAGCTGTTTTTT CASIKFQGPNTGELFF NA TRBV7-2 NA TRBJ2-2
TGTGCCAGCAGTTTATTGGACAGCGGTTCGAGAGGACTGTTTTTT CASSLLDSGSRGLFF NA TRBV28 NA TRBJ1-4
TGTGCCAGTAGTATCAGCGGGAGGAACGGGGTTCGGACCCAGTACTTC CASSISGRNGVRTQYF few TRBV19 TRBD2 TRBJ2-5
TGTGCCAGCAGCCAGACTAGCGGGAGAATAGATACGCAGTATTTT CASSQTSGRIDTQYF NA TRBV6-1 TRBD2 TRBJ2-3
TGTGCCAGCAGCCCGGTAGGAGATACGCAGTATTTT CASSPVGDTQYF NA TRBV11-2 NA TRBJ2-3
TGTGCCAGCTCACCACCGGGACAGAGGCTGTACTTC CASSPPGQRLYF few TRBV18 TRBD1 TRBJ2-7
TGTGCCAGCAGCAGGACAGGGGGTAACACTGAAGCTTTCTTT CASSRTGGNTEAFF few TRBV6-1 TRBD1 TRBJ1-1
TGTGCCAGTAGTGAAAGACCCTATGGCTACACCTTC CASSERPYGYTF NA TRBV19 NA TRBJ1-2
TGTGCCAGCAGTACAGGACTAGCTAACTATGGCTACACCTTC CASSTGLANYGYTF NA TRBV28 NA TRBJ1-2
TGTGCCAGCACGCGGGGACCGTACTCCTACGAGCAGTACTTC CASTRGPYSYEQYF NA TRBV28 NA TRBJ2-7
TGTGCCAGCAGTGAACAGACTAGCGGGAGTAAAAGTGAGCAGTTCTTC CASSEQTSGSKSEQFF NA TRBV25-1 TRBD2 TRBJ2-1
TGTGCCAGCAGCCCGCGGAGTGTCGGTGAGCAGTTCTTC CASSPRSVGEQFF many TRBV6-5 NA TRBJ2-1
TGTGCCTGGAGTGAACAGAACTACGAGCAGTACTTC CAWSEQNYEQYF few TRBV30 NA TRBJ2-7
TGTGCCAGCACCACTAGTGCCAAAGTCGGGGAGCTGTTTTTT CASTTSAKVGELFF NA TRBV6-5 NA TRBJ2-2
TGTGCCAGCAGTTTAAGCGGGGGATACTATGGCTACACCTTC CASSLSGGYYGYTF NA TRBV28 NA TRBJ1-2
TGTGCCAGCAGATCCAATGAAACAAAAACAGGGGCCGGCTACACCTTC CASRSNETKTGAGYTF once TRBV21-1 NA TRBJ1-2
TGCGCCAGCAGCTTAGGAGACAGGGACAATCAGCCCCAGCATTTT CASSLGDRDNQPQHF few TRBV5-1 TRBD1 TRBJ1-5
TGTGCCAGCAGCCAAGGTACGAGGAATACGCAGTATTTT CASSQGTRNTQYF NA TRBV14 NA TRBJ2-3
TGTGCCAGTAGTGTCGCATTAACTAGCGGGAGTGTCAATGAGCAGTTCTTC CASSVALTSGSVNEQFF NA TRBV19 TRBD2 TRBJ2-1
TGTGCCAGCAGTTTCTCGGTCAACGAGCAGTACTTC CASSFSVNEQYF NA TRBV28 NA TRBJ2-7
TGTGCCAGCAGTTCCCGTAGCGGGCCTTCGCCTGATACGCAGTATTTT CASSSRSGPSPDTQYF NA TRBV6-6 TRBD2 TRBJ2-3
TGTGCCAGCAGTTACCCGGAAAACACAGATACGCAGTATTTT CASSYPENTDTQYF NA TRBV6-6 NA TRBJ2-3
TGTGCCAGCAGCTTCGCAGCGGCAAGCACAGATACGCAGTATTTT CASSFAAASTDTQYF NA TRBV7-9 NA TRBJ2-3
TGCGCCAGCAGCTTCCGGGAGACCCAGTACTTC CASSFRETQYF NA TRBV5-1 NA TRBJ2-5
TGTGCCAGCAGTGAATGGAGGGGATCTGGGGCCAACGTCCTGACTTTC CASSEWRGSGANVLTF NA TRBV25-1 NA TRBJ2-6
TGTGCCAGCAGCCGGTCCTACGAGCAGTACTTC CASSRSYEQYF many TRBV25-1 NA TRBJ2-7
TGCGCCAGCAGCTTGGCTAGCTCCTACAATGAGCAGTTCTTC CASSLASSYNEQFF NA TRBV5-1 NA TRBJ2-1
TGTGCCAGCAGCTTGTACTCCGCAGGAAATCAGCCCCAGCATTTT CASSLYSAGNQPQHF few TRBV5-6 NA TRBJ1-5
TGTGCCAGCAGCCCCGCCTTGAACTACGAGCAGTACTTC CASSPALNYEQYF NA TRBV7-2 NA TRBJ2-7
TGTGCCAGCAGCTTCCTCCCCACGGACTACAATGAGCAGTTCTTC CASSFLPTDYNEQFF NA TRBV7-3 NA TRBJ2-1
TGTGCCAGCAGCTTAAGTCGGACTAGCGGGATTCGGATTCAGTACTTC CASSLSRTSGIRIQYF NA TRBV13 TRBD2 TRBJ2-4
TGTGCCAGCAGTGAATATGGGGGACAGCCCCAGCATTTT CASSEYGGQPQHF NA TRBV25-1 NA TRBJ1-5
TGTGCCACCAGCATAGGAGGCGGGGCCAACGTCCTGACTTTC CATSIGGGANVLTF NA TRBV15 NA TRBJ2-6
TGTGCCAGCAGCATCAGGGACAGTAATGAAAAACTGTTTTTT CASSIRDSNEKLFF NA TRBV7-9 TRBD1 TRBJ1-4
TGTGCCAGCAGTTTACGGGCTAACTATGGCTACACCTTC CASSLRANYGYTF few TRBV28 NA TRBJ1-2
TGTGCCTGGAGACCCTCCGGGACCGACAAAAACATTCAGTACTTC CAWRPSGTDKNIQYF NA TRBV30 NA TRBJ2-4
TGTGCCAGCAGCTTGCCCGAGTCCCCTTATGGCTACACCTTC CASSLPESPYGYTF once TRBV5-4 NA TRBJ1-2
TGTGCCAGCAGCGCGGACAGGAGCTCTGGAAACACCATATATTTT CASSADRSSGNTIYF NA TRBV9 TRBD1 TRBJ1-3
TGCGCCAGCAGCTTATCAGGGCTCCGCAATCAGCCCCAGCATTTT CASSLSGLRNQPQHF NA TRBV5-1 NA TRBJ1-5
TGTGCCAGCTCAGAAAACCGGGACAGGGAGGCCACTGAAGCTTTCTTT CASSENRDREATEAFF NA TRBV18 TRBD1 TRBJ1-1
TGTGCCAGCAGCCACAACTGGGGGGTCAACACCGGGGAGCTGTTTTTT CASSHNWGVNTGELFF NA TRBV14 NA TRBJ2-2
TGTGCCACCAGCGGATACGGGGGGACCGGGGATTCTCGAGAAAAACTGTTTTTT CATSGYGGTGDSREKLFF NA TRBV15 NA TRBJ1-4
TGTGCCAGCAGTTTTATGACAGGTGAAGCTTTCTTT CASSFMTGEAFF NA TRBV27 NA TRBJ1-1
TGTGCCAGCAGCCCAGGCGGCAATCAGCCCCAGCATTTT CASSPGGNQPQHF NA TRBV6-6 NA TRBJ1-5
TGTGCCAGCAGTTCAGTTCAGGTCCTTCATACGCAGTATTTT CASSSVQVLHTQYF NA TRBV28 NA TRBJ2-3
TGTGCCAGTAGTAAGACTGGCAATGAGCAGTTCTTC CASSKTGNEQFF NA TRBV19 NA TRBJ2-1
TGTGCCAGCAGTTGGACTAGCGGGAGTTGGGCCAAAAACATTCAGTACTTC CASSWTSGSWAKNIQYF NA TRBV28 TRBD2 TRBJ2-4